This is a list of T cell receptor beta chains from one sample in a study of blood T cell repertoires in COVID-19. Only in-frame clones appear in the TCRdb table, and some are missing; sequencing was by immunoSEQ multiplex PCR. Among around 84,000 clones listed, around 90% were seen once. The sample taken for sequencing was peripheral blood. The receptors come from a man aged 50-60 years with active COVID-19. Each CDR3 is given with its conserved first and last residue. The order of the fields is V gene, D gene, CDR3 length, J gene, clone size, CDR3 protein, CDR3 DNA. A D gene is named only where the DNA matches it firmly. Clone size is shown for a subset of rows, as once, few, many or a class of expanded clone.

V: TRBV5-1
D: NA
length: 12
J: TRBJ1-2
size: NA
CDR3: CASSPGGDGYTF
DNA: TGCGCCAGCAGCCCGGGAGGGGATGGCTACACCTTC

V: TRBV29-1
D: TRBD2
length: 12
J: TRBJ2-5
size: NA
CDR3: CSVTSAQETQYF
DNA: TGCAGCGTAACTAGCGCACAAGAGACCCAGTACTTC

V: TRBV2
D: NA
length: 15
J: TRBJ2-4
size: NA
CDR3: CAVSWAPRGKNIQYF
DNA: TGTGCCGTATCCTGGGCACCTCGGGGCAAAAACATTCAGTACTTC

V: TRBV27
D: NA
length: 15
J: TRBJ1-2
size: NA
CDR3: CASTTIRGANYGYTF
DNA: TGTGCCAGCACCACAATCCGCGGGGCTAACTATGGCTACACCTTC

V: TRBV7-8
D: NA
length: 18
J: TRBJ2-5
size: NA
CDR3: CASSSGKFTDTLTETQYF
DNA: TGTGCCAGCAGCTCCGGCAAGTTTACGGACACCCTGACGGAGACCCAGTACTTC

V: TRBV7-9
D: NA
length: 14
J: TRBJ1-1
size: NA
CDR3: CASSVVTGNTEAFF
DNA: TGTGCCAGCAGCGTAGTAACAGGGAACACTGAAGCTTTCTTT

V: TRBV21-1
D: NA
length: 13
J: TRBJ2-5
size: NA
CDR3: CASSRRRTETQYF
DNA: TGTGCCAGCAGCAGGAGGAGAACAGAGACCCAGTACTTC

V: TRBV5-4
D: TRBD1
length: 14
J: TRBJ1-6
size: NA
CDR3: CASSSGQRGSPLHF
DNA: TGTGCCAGCAGCTCGGGACAGCGTGGATCACCCCTCCACTTT

V: TRBV10-3
D: NA
length: 12
J: TRBJ2-3
size: NA
CDR3: CAIRAGPDTQYF
DNA: TGTGCCATCAGAGCAGGCCCAGATACGCAGTATTTT

V: TRBV12-3/TRBV12-4
D: TRBD1
length: 13
J: TRBJ2-7
size: once
CDR3: CASTRTGTYEQYF
DNA: TGTGCCAGCACCAGGACAGGGACTTACGAGCAGTACTTC

V: TRBV3-1/TRBV3-2
D: TRBD1
length: 17
J: TRBJ2-1
size: NA
CDR3: CASSPLRPGQRPNEQFF
DNA: TGTGCCAGCAGCCCCTTGAGACCGGGACAGAGGCCCAATGAGCAGTTCTTC

V: TRBV18
D: TRBD1
length: 17
J: TRBJ1-2
size: NA
CDR3: CASSPNRDSLVNYGYTF
DNA: TGTGCCAGCTCACCTAACCGGGACAGTCTGGTTAACTATGGCTACACCTTC

V: TRBV20-1
D: NA
length: 11
J: TRBJ2-3
size: NA
CDR3: CSAGQADTQYF
DNA: TGCAGTGCCGGCCAGGCAGATACGCAGTATTTT

V: TRBV28
D: NA
length: 18
J: TRBJ2-1
size: NA
CDR3: CASARGSGADLGYNEQFF
DNA: TGTGCCAGCGCAAGAGGTAGCGGAGCCGACTTAGGTTACAATGAGCAGTTCTTC

V: TRBV5-1
D: NA
length: 14
J: TRBJ2-5
size: NA
CDR3: CASSLYAPGETQYF
DNA: TGCGCCAGCAGCTTGTACGCTCCCGGGGAGACCCAGTACTTC

V: TRBV10-3
D: TRBD1
length: 15
J: TRBJ1-1
size: NA
CDR3: CAISESGQGLTEAFF
DNA: TGTGCCATCAGTGAGTCGGGACAGGGGCTCACTGAAGCTTTCTTT

V: TRBV5-5
D: NA
length: 14
J: TRBJ1-1
size: NA
CDR3: CASSPGGANTEAFF
DNA: TGTGCCAGCAGCCCGGGGGGGGCGAACACTGAAGCTTTCTTT

V: TRBV28
D: NA
length: 16
J: TRBJ1-6
size: NA
CDR3: CASSVGGKTGPSPLHF
DNA: TGTGCCAGCAGTGTAGGTGGGAAAACAGGGCCTTCACCCCTCCACTTT

V: TRBV10-3
D: TRBD1
length: 18
J: TRBJ2-6
size: NA
CDR3: CAISSPGTASSGANVLTF
DNA: TGTGCCATCTCGAGTCCCGGGACAGCCTCCTCTGGGGCCAACGTCCTGACTTTC

V: TRBV28
D: TRBD2
length: 15
J: TRBJ2-6
size: NA
CDR3: CASTSGGMGANVLTF
DNA: TGTGCCAGCACTTCGGGGGGTATGGGGGCCAACGTCCTGACTTTC

V: TRBV12-3/TRBV12-4
D: NA
length: 12
J: TRBJ1-1
size: NA
CDR3: CASSFGVTEAFF
DNA: TGTGCCAGCAGTTTCGGGGTCACTGAAGCTTTCTTT

V: TRBV27
D: TRBD1
length: 15
J: TRBJ1-5
size: NA
CDR3: CASSRGQGANQPQHF
DNA: TGTGCCAGCAGTCGCGGACAGGGGGCTAATCAGCCCCAGCATTTT

V: TRBV4-3
D: NA
length: 19
J: TRBJ1-6
size: once
CDR3: CASSQEEQGRVIRNSPLHF
DNA: TGCGCCAGCAGCCAAGAGGAGCAGGGAAGGGTCATTAGGAATTCACCCCTCCACTTT

V: TRBV20-1
D: TRBD1
length: 11
J: TRBJ2-7
size: once
CDR3: CSAPDRDEQYF
DNA: TGCAGTGCTCCAGACAGGGACGAGCAGTACTTC

V: TRBV4-2
D: NA
length: 16
J: TRBJ1-5
size: NA
CDR3: CASSQDLSGVPQPQHF
DNA: TGTGCCAGCAGCCAAGATCTGAGCGGGGTCCCCCAGCCCCAGCATTTT

V: TRBV7-2
D: NA
length: 13
J: TRBJ1-6
size: NA
CDR3: CAGAESDYSPLHF
DNA: TGTGCCGGCGCTGAAAGCGACTACTCACCCCTCCACTTT

V: TRBV7-9
D: NA
length: 15
J: TRBJ2-3
size: few
CDR3: CASSRLGQITDTQYF
DNA: TGTGCCAGCAGCCGGCTTGGACAGATCACAGATACGCAGTATTTT

V: TRBV28
D: NA
length: 12
J: TRBJ2-3
size: NA
CDR3: CASSPNTDTQYF
DNA: TGTGCCAGCAGTCCCAACACAGATACGCAGTATTTT

V: TRBV19
D: TRBD2
length: 15
J: TRBJ2-1
size: NA
CDR3: CASSIGTSGYNEQFF
DNA: TGTGCCAGTAGTATAGGGACTAGCGGATACAATGAGCAGTTCTTC

V: TRBV27
D: NA
length: 14
J: TRBJ1-6
size: NA
CDR3: CASAVSSYNSPLHF
DNA: TGTGCCAGCGCGGTCAGCTCCTATAATTCACCCCTCCACTTT

V: TRBV4-2
D: NA
length: 14
J: TRBJ1-2
size: NA
CDR3: CASSQENPAGGYTF
DNA: TGTGCCAGCAGCCAAGAAAACCCGGCGGGTGGCTACACCTTC

V: TRBV18
D: NA
length: 16
J: TRBJ2-7
size: NA
CDR3: CASSPSLTGPRGEQYF
DNA: TGTGCCAGCTCCCCATCTCTTACCGGGCCCCGGGGTGAGCAGTACTTC

V: TRBV5-4
D: NA
length: 14
J: TRBJ2-7
size: NA
CDR3: CASSLTGYRDEQYF
DNA: TGTGCCAGCAGCTTAACAGGGTACCGGGACGAGCAGTACTTC

V: TRBV5-5
D: TRBD1
length: 13
J: TRBJ2-2
size: once
CDR3: CASSTRDSGELFF
DNA: TGTGCCAGCAGCACCCGGGACAGCGGGGAGCTGTTTTTT

V: TRBV5-5
D: NA
length: 13
J: TRBJ2-7
size: NA
CDR3: CASSSHRTYEQYF
DNA: TGTGCCAGCAGCTCGCACAGGACCTACGAGCAGTACTTC

V: TRBV5-1
D: NA
length: 12
J: TRBJ2-7
size: few
CDR3: CASSFGRGEQYF
DNA: TGCGCCAGCAGCTTCGGCCGGGGCGAGCAGTACTTC

V: TRBV18
D: NA
length: 17
J: TRBJ1-5
size: NA
CDR3: CASSPRAGGDGNQPQHF
DNA: TGTGCCAGCTCACCACGGGCAGGAGGGGATGGCAATCAGCCCCAGCATTTT

V: TRBV5-6
D: NA
length: 13
J: TRBJ2-7
size: NA
CDR3: CASSTGNSYEQYF
DNA: TGTGCCAGCAGCACGGGTAACTCCTACGAGCAGTACTTC

V: TRBV27
D: NA
length: 15
J: TRBJ1-5
size: few
CDR3: CASSPGGGGNQPQHF
DNA: TGTGCCAGCAGCCCCGGAGGGGGGGGAAATCAGCCCCAGCATTTT

V: TRBV2
D: NA
length: 13
J: TRBJ2-1
size: NA
CDR3: CASSQSRITEQFF
DNA: TGTGCCAGCAGTCAGTCCAGAATCACTGAGCAGTTCTTC

V: TRBV15
D: NA
length: 16
J: TRBJ2-2
size: NA
CDR3: CATSALSGLNTGELFF
DNA: TGTGCCACCAGCGCCCTTTCGGGACTGAACACCGGGGAGCTGTTTTTT

V: TRBV24-1
D: NA
length: 14
J: TRBJ1-5
size: NA
CDR3: CATSEAGSLGAQHF
DNA: TGTGCCACCAGTGAGGCCGGGTCCTTAGGGGCCCAGCATTTT

V: TRBV20-1
D: TRBD1
length: 13
J: TRBJ2-5
size: NA
CDR3: CSASKQGLETQYF
DNA: TGCAGTGCTAGTAAACAGGGGCTCGAGACCCAGTACTTC

V: TRBV6-1
D: NA
length: 14
J: TRBJ2-1
size: NA
CDR3: CASSEAADPNEQFF
DNA: TGTGCCAGCAGTGAAGCGGCCGATCCCAATGAGCAGTTCTTC

V: TRBV7-8
D: NA
length: 15
J: TRBJ2-1
size: once
CDR3: CASSHRGGNPNEQFF
DNA: TGTGCCAGCAGCCACAGGGGGGGCAACCCAAATGAGCAGTTCTTC

V: TRBV19
D: NA
length: 12
J: TRBJ2-5
size: NA
CDR3: CASSMIRETQYF
DNA: TGTGCCAGTAGTATGATTAGAGAGACCCAGTACTTC

V: TRBV4-1
D: NA
length: 16
J: TRBJ2-3
size: NA
CDR3: CASSQWGEARVDTQYF
DNA: TGCGCCAGCAGCCAATGGGGGGAAGCACGGGTAGATACGCAGTATTTT

V: TRBV11-2
D: TRBD1
length: 15
J: TRBJ2-7
size: few
CDR3: CASSQTGTGTHEQYF
DNA: TGTGCCAGCAGCCAAACCGGGACAGGGACCCACGAGCAGTACTTC

V: TRBV9
D: TRBD2
length: 15
J: TRBJ2-3
size: NA
CDR3: CASSVAGGDGDTQYF
DNA: TGTGCCAGCAGCGTAGCGGGAGGGGACGGAGATACGCAGTATTTT

V: TRBV5-1
D: NA
length: 15
J: TRBJ2-3
size: NA
CDR3: CASSLQGFSTDTQYF
DNA: TGCGCCAGCAGCCTCCAGGGTTTTAGCACAGATACGCAGTATTTT

V: TRBV3-1/TRBV3-2
D: TRBD2
length: 16
J: TRBJ2-1
size: NA
CDR3: CASSQASSGGGNEQFF
DNA: TGTGCCAGCAGCCAAGCTTCTAGCGGGGGCGGCAATGAGCAGTTCTTC

V: TRBV20-1
D: NA
length: 15
J: TRBJ1-2
size: NA
CDR3: CSASSGPQSNTGYTF
DNA: TGCAGTGCTAGTTCTGGCCCCCAGTCCAATACTGGCTACACCTTC

V: TRBV9
D: NA
length: 13
J: TRBJ2-1
size: NA
CDR3: CASSVNIYNEQFF
DNA: TGTGCCAGCAGCGTAAATATTTACAATGAGCAGTTCTTC

V: TRBV4-3
D: NA
length: 16
J: TRBJ2-1
size: NA
CDR3: CASSHDIQGAYNEQFF
DNA: TGCGCCAGCAGCCACGATATCCAGGGCGCCTACAATGAGCAGTTCTTC

V: TRBV6-1
D: NA
length: 15
J: TRBJ1-1
size: NA
CDR3: CASSEASIWNTEAFF
DNA: TGTGCCAGCAGTGAAGCGAGTATTTGGAACACTGAAGCTTTCTTT

V: TRBV5-5
D: TRBD2
length: 16
J: TRBJ2-7
size: NA
CDR3: CASSKTPSGRAYEQYF
DNA: TGTGCCAGCAGCAAAACTCCTAGCGGGAGGGCCTACGAGCAGTACTTC

V: TRBV6-5
D: NA
length: 14
J: TRBJ1-1
size: NA
CDR3: CASSRSGGSTEAFF
DNA: TGTGCCAGCAGCCGTAGTGGGGGGAGCACTGAAGCTTTCTTT